These 18 T cell receptor beta chains originate from one sample sequenced in a study of lymphopenia after photon versus proton radiotherapy. Sequenced by immunoSEQ multiplex PCR; TCRdb stores in-frame clones only, minus some. Seen here are roughly 38,000 clones, 92% observed once, and the top ten hold around 15%. Sequencing used peripheral blood, obtained from a patient treated with photon-based radiotherapy. The origin of the receptors is a man between 60 and 75 years old with cholangiocarcinoma.

The chain has TRBV2 and TRBJ2-4, with D uncertain. The CDR3 sequence is 15 residues long. Deletions cut 6 bases from V and 8 bases from J, with 20 bases between. The germline V gene encodes CDR1 SNHLY and CDR2 FYNNEI. The CDR3 DNA follows: TGTGCCAGCAGCGCCCCGGGCTGGGGAAAAGACATTCAGTACTTC. Protein: CASSAPGWGKDIQYF.

The chain carries TRBV9 and TRBJ1-2; D possibly corresponds to TRBD1 (6 bases). Germline CDR1 is SGDLS and CDR2 is YYNGEE. Trimming removed 3 bases at V and 4 bases at J, with 13 bases between. CDR3 length equals 14 residues. The CDR3 loop reads CASSETGSGYGYTF. The CDR3 region has the DNA TGTGCCAGCAGCGAGACAGGAAGCGGCTATGGCTACACCTTC.

The chain links TRBV6-1 to TRBJ1-5, with D unresolved. Germline CDR1 and CDR2: MNHNS and SASEGT. The CDR3 consists of 12 residues. Trimming left V 3 bases short and J 4 bases short, with 4 bases between. CDR3 loop: CASSDGNQPQHF. CDR3 DNA sequence: TGTGCCAGCAGTGACGGAAATCAGCCCCAGCATTTT.

The genes are TRBV28 and TRBJ2-7, with a weak D call TRBD1 (6 bases). The CDR3 loop spans 14 amino acids. Germline assignment: CDR1 MDHEN and CDR2 SYDVKM. Trimming removed 3 bases from V and 4 bases from J, with 13 bases in between. This CDR3 is CASSLITGYYEQYF. The CDR3 region has the DNA TGTGCCAGCAGTTTGATAACAGGGTATTACGAGCAGTACTTC.

This chain uses TRBV15 with TRBJ2-5; D not resolved. Germline V gene lookup returns CDR1 LNHNV and CDR2 YYDKDF (reference sequence). The CDR3 length is 13 residues. Trimming left V 0 bases short and J 2 bases short, with 4 bases between. CDR3 DNA sequence: TGTGCCACCAGCAGAGACAGGCAAGAGACCCAGTACTTC. Protein sequence: CATSRDRQETQYF.

This chain uses TRBV9 with TRBJ2-3; perhaps TRBD2 as D (5 bases). Per the germline V gene, CDR1 is SGDLS and CDR2 is YYNGEE. The V end was cut by 0 bases, the J end by 2 bases, with 10 bases between. CDR3 length equals 15 residues. The CDR3 here is CASSVDSGITDTQYF. CDR3 nucleotide sequence: TGTGCCAGCAGCGTAGATTCGGGAATCACAGATACGCAGTATTTT.

This clone was detected a few times. The V and J genes are TRBV2 and TRBJ1-2; the match to TRBD1 covers 8 bases. The CDR3 has 14 residues. Per the germline V gene, CDR1 is SNHLY and CDR2 is FYNNEI. Trimming took 8 bases from V and 5 from J; bases not matched to a gene: 10. CDR3 bases: TGTGCCAGCTCTTTTGCAGGGGGCGTTTATGGCTACACCTTC. Translating gives CASSFAGGVYGYTF.

The V gene is TRBV4-1, the J gene TRBJ2-3; 8 bases agree with TRBD1. The J segment lost 3 bases and the V segment lost 3 bases, leaving 5 bases of the junction unmatched. The germline V gene has CDR1 MGHRA and CDR2 YSYEKL. The CDR3 has 15 amino acids. The CDR3 here is CASSQTGTGTDTQYF. The CDR3, as DNA: TGCGCCAGCAGCCAGACCGGGACAGGTACAGATACGCAGTATTTT.

The chain is built from TRBV6-5 and TRBJ1-1; tentatively, D is TRBD1 (5 bases). CDR3 length: 15 amino acids. V lost 2 bases and J 4 bases, leaving 14 bases between the germline ends. Per germline, CDR1 MNHEY and CDR2 SVGAGI. The CDR3 spells CASSYSRAMGTEAFF. Written as DNA, the CDR3 is TGTGCCAGCAGTTACAGCAGGGCGATGGGCACTGAAGCTTTCTTT.

The V call is TRBV5-1, the J call TRBJ2-1; 7 bases align to TRBD1. Germline-derived CDR1 and CDR2 are SGHRS and YFSETQ. V was clipped by 0 bases and J by 4 bases; unmatched bases: 10. The CDR3 consists of 17 residues. This CDR3 reads CASSLAKGQLIYNEQFF. The CDR3 bases are TGCGCCAGCAGCTTGGCCAAGGGACAGCTAATATACAATGAGCAGTTCTTC.

This chain joins TRBV15 and TRBJ1-3, with D unresolved. V lost 1 base to trimming and J lost 1 base, with 2 bases between them. This CDR3 comprises 13 residues. Germline V gives CDR1 LNHNV, CDR2 YYDKDF (reference sequence). CDR3 DNA sequence: TGTGCCACCAGCAGAGGGTCTGGAAACACCATATATTTT. Translating gives CATSRGSGNTIYF.

V gene TRBV5-1 combines with J gene TRBJ1-1, with D unresolved. Germline V gene lookup returns CDR1 SGHRS and CDR2 YFSETQ. Trimming pared 4 bases from V and 0 bases from J, leaving 10 bases between. This CDR3 is 14 amino acids long. CDR3 loop: CASSPIGMNTEAFF. For the CDR3, the DNA is TGCGCCAGCAGCCCCATCGGGATGAACACTGAAGCTTTCTTT.

This sequence joins TRBV19 and TRBJ2-7; maybe TRBD2 (6 bases). V shed 5 bases and J shed 3 bases, with 17 bases lying between them. Germline V gives CDR1 LNHDA, CDR2 SQIVND (reference sequence). CDR3 length: 15 residues. CDR3: CASSPPGDPIYEQYF. The DNA of the CDR3 is TGTGCCAGTAGTCCTCCGGGGGACCCTATCTACGAGCAGTACTTC.

The CDR3 region has the DNA TGTGCCAGCAGCTTAGATTCGGCAAGTAATTCACCCCTCCACTTT. As protein: CASSLDSASNSPLHF. This chain links TRBV11-3 with TRBJ1-6; D not resolved. V shed 0 bases and J shed 6 bases, with 9 bases lying between them. The V gene's germline CDR1 is SGHNT and CDR2 YENEEA. This CDR3 is built from 15 residues. Looking up the rest from reference TRBV11-3 and TRBJ1-6 gives the full variable domain: EAGVVQSPRYKIIEKKQPVAFWCNPISGHNTLYWYLQNLGQGPELLIRYENEEAVDDSQLPKDRFSAERLKGVDSTLKIQPAELGDSAVYLCASSLDSASNSPLHFGNGTRLTVT.

This clone was found a few times. CDR3 coding DNA: TGCAGCGTTGAAAAGGAACACTATGGCTACACCTTC. Its protein is CSVEKEHYGYTF. The rearrangement joins TRBV29-1 to TRBJ1-2; D is unclear. The CDR3 is 12 residues long. Trimming pared 2 bases from V and 3 bases from J, leaving 7 bases between. From germline, CDR1 is SQVTM and CDR2 ANQGSEA.

V gene TRBV25-1 combines with J gene TRBJ2-7; maybe TRBD2 (6 bases). The CDR3 extends over 13 amino acids. Germline V CDR1 and CDR2: MGHDK, SYGVNS. Deletions cut 3 bases from V and 7 bases from J, with 13 bases between. CDR3 in amino acids: CASSEGLPGEQYF. The DNA for the CDR3 is TGTGCCAGCAGTGAGGGACTGCCGGGGGAGCAGTACTTC.

The rearrangement uses TRBV5-1 and TRBJ2-7; unclear D gene. Deletions cut 0 bases from V and 3 bases from J, with 13 bases between. Germline V gives CDR1 SGHRS, CDR2 YFSETQ. The CDR3 is 15 amino acids. The CDR3 DNA is TGCGCCAGCAGCTTGGGATTCGGACGGGTCTACGAGCAGTACTTC. Encoded protein: CASSLGFGRVYEQYF.

This rearrangement joins TRBV6-5 to TRBJ1-5; D call uncertain. The V end lost 4 bases, the J end lost 9 bases, and 16 bases lay between the germline ends. This CDR3 spans 14 amino acids. The germline gives CDR1 MNHEY, CDR2 SVGAGI. CDR3 amino acids: CASSSDTWSWPQHF. The CDR3 DNA reads TGTGCCAGCAGTTCCGACACTTGGAGTTGGCCCCAGCATTTT.